A single sample is the source of the 21 T cell receptor delta chains below, sequenced in a study of gamma delta lymphoproliferative disorders and STAT genes. The receptor sequences were amplified from genomic DNA of peripheral blood mononuclear cells. TCRdb re-processed the multiplex PCR reads via CATT. In the table there are some 1,500 delta-chain clones, less than 1.5% of which are singletons. Material: blood. The receptors were sampled from a human donor in good health.

The table lists this clone with a few counts. The protein given by TCRdb reflects a much larger clone and differs at residue 21 from this DNA's translation, likely from a read error; the protein shown is the DNA's translation. The genes are TRDV1 and TRDJ1; perhaps TRDD2 as D (9 bases). This CDR3 is built from 23 residues. Germline V CDR1 and CDR2: TSWWSYY, QGS. CDR3 DNA: TGTGCTCTTGGGCCCTCAGCCTCCTTCCTACTTCACTGGGGGCTCAAGTACACCGATAAACACATCTTT. Translation gives CALGPSASFLLHWGLKYTDKHIF.

This clone was counted only a few times. The TCRdb record carries a much larger clone's protein, which differs from this DNA's translation at residue 13; a read error is the likely cause, and the protein listed here is the DNA translation. The J gene is TRDJ3, the V gene TRDV2, with 9 bases that match TRDD3. This CDR3 is 22 amino acids long. The germline V gene has CDR1 GEAIGNYY and CDR2 EKD. With 0 bases clipped from V and 0 bases from J, the junction kept 14 bases outside the gene matches. CDR3 sequence: CACDTVKGGGYRYSWDTRQMFF. The CDR3 DNA sequence: TGTGCCTGTGACACCGTAAAAGGGGGGGGATACCGTTACTCCTGGGACACCCGACAGATGTTTTTC.

About this clone: TCRdb assigns this DNA the protein of a much larger clone, which departs from its translation at residue 8; this likely reflects a read error, and the protein shown comes from translating the DNA. This chain joins TRDV1 and TRDJ1, with 11 bases fitting TRDD3. V trimming: 0 bases; J trimming: 0 bases; junction bases outside the gene matches: 27. The CDR3 is made up of 25 amino acids. From germline, CDR1 is TSWWSYY and CDR2 QGS. The CDR3 region has the DNA TGTGCTCTTGGGGAACTCCACTGCTTATCCTTCCTACTGTACTGGGGGATAGGTGACACCGATAAACTCATCTTT. Its translation is CALGELHCLSFLLYWGIGDTDKLIF.

The rearrangement joins TRDV2 to TRDJ3; TRDD3 matches 10 bases. The germline V gene encodes CDR1 GEAIGNYY and CDR2 EKD. After removal of 3 bases from V and 0 bases from J, the junction contained 10 bases not matched to a gene. This CDR3 region has 20 residues. DNA for the CDR3: TGTGCCTGTGACTTCGTACTGGGGGATCCGAGCTCCTGGGACACCCGACAGATGTTTTTC. Amino acids: CACDFVLGDPSSWDTRQMFF.

This clone is termed medium-sized. Given a far larger clone just one base away, this is likely a sequencing read error. The rearrangement links TRDV2 to TRDJ1, with TRDD3 matching over 8 bases. Germline V gene data show CDR1 as GEAIGNYY and CDR2 as EKD. CDR3 length: 18 amino acids. DNA of the CDR3: TGTGCCCGTGACACCGTACTGGGGGTCCCCTCCTACACCGATAAACTCATCTTT. It yields the protein CARDTVLGVPSYTDKLIF.

Details on this clone: The protein held in TCRdb is that of a much larger clone and does not match this DNA's translation at residue 16, likely because of a read error; the protein shown is translated from the DNA. The rearrangement links TRDV2 to TRDJ3; TRDD3 agrees at 10 bases. In germline, CDR1 is GEAIGNYY, CDR2 EKD. This CDR3 comprises 22 residues. CDR3 protein: CACDTVPGDTRSNSWGTRQMFF. The CDR3, as DNA: TGTGCCTGTGACACCGTTCCGGGGGATACGCGGTCGAACTCCTGGGGCACCCGACAGATGTTTTTC.

On this clone: TCRdb attributes to this sequence the protein of a much larger clone, which differs from the DNA translation at residue 15; a read error is likely, and the protein displayed is translated from the DNA. The V gene is TRDV1, the J gene TRDJ1; 11 positions agree with TRDD3. The germline CDR1 and CDR2 sequences are TSWWSYY and QGS. The CDR3 covers 19 residues. The DNA of the CDR3 is TGTGCTCTTGGGGAATTTCCCTCATTGGGGGATACGCAAACCGTTAAACTCATCTTT. Translation: CALGEFPSLGDTQTVKLIF.

A note on this clone: The TCRdb record carries a much larger clone's protein, which differs from this DNA's translation at residue 10; a read error is the likely cause, and the protein listed here is the DNA translation. The chain recombines TRDV2 with TRDJ2; tentatively, D is TRDD3 (6 bases). Germline values: CDR1 GEAIGNYY, CDR2 EKD. The CDR3 is made up of 19 amino acids. The ends were cut back, 3 bases at V and 1 base at J, with 23 bases in the middle. The CDR3 sequence is CACDPIRGDARYLTAQLFF. The CDR3 region has the DNA TGTGCCTGTGACCCAATCCGAGGGGATGCCCGATATTTGACAGCACAACTCTTCTTT.

With regard to this clone: For this DNA, TCRdb reports the protein of a much larger clone, which diverges at residue 9, most likely from a read error; the protein presented here is translated directly from the DNA. V is TRDV1 and J is TRDJ1, with a tentative D call TRDD3 (5 bases). V was cut by 2 bases and J by 0 bases, with 25 bases left in between. The length of the CDR3 is 20 residues. Germline V gene lookup returns CDR1 TSWWSYY and CDR2 QGS. In DNA form, the CDR3 reads TGTGCTCTTGGGGAATTTCAACCAGCTACGTTCTGGGTCTACACCGATAAACTCATCTTT. Amino acids: CALGEFQPATFWVYTDKLIF.

As to this clone: This likely traces to a read error, being one base from a far larger clone. Other DNA sequences in the same sample also yield this CDR3. The genes are TRDV2 and TRDJ3, with TRDD3 matching 11 bases. The CDR3 has 19 residues. The V and J ends lost 0 bases and 0 bases, in that order; junction bases with no gene match: 3. CDR1 GEAIGNYY and CDR2 EKD come from the germline V gene. CDR3 in amino acids: CACDTLLGDTSWDTRQMFF. The CDR3 region has the DNA TGTGCCTGTGACACCCTGCTGGGGGATACCTCCTGGGACACCCGACAGATGTTTTTC.

Regarding this clone: For this DNA, TCRdb reports the protein of a much larger clone, which diverges at residue 8, most likely from a read error; the protein presented here is translated directly from the DNA. The chain combines TRDV2 with TRDJ3, with TRDD3 identical over 7 bases. Germline values: CDR1 GEAIGNYY, CDR2 EKD. After removal of 3 bases from V and 0 bases from J, the junction contained 13 bases not matched to a gene. The CDR3 is 20 amino acids. CDR3 region: CACDPTGETRSSWDTRQMFF. DNA for the CDR3: TGTGCCTGTGACCCTACTGGGGAAACCAGGAGCTCCTGGGACACCCGACAGATGTTTTTC.

This clone turned up a few times. The TCRdb protein, from a much larger clone, departs from this DNA's translation at residue 10, likely by read error; the protein shown derives from the DNA. The chain combines TRDV2 with TRDJ1, with 8 bases matching TRDD3. Germline V gene lookup returns CDR1 GEAIGNYY and CDR2 EKD. The V segment lost 3 bases and the J segment 1 base; nucleotides outside the gene matches: 9. The CDR3 spans 16 residues. CDR3 residues: CACDGLLGVCTDKLIF. The CDR3 DNA reads as TGTGCCTGTGACGGATTACTGGGGGTCTGCACCGATAAACTCATCTTT.

This clone is labeled as large. The same CDR3 also results from other DNA sequences found in this sample. The chain uses TRDV2 and TRDJ1; 13 nucleotides line up with TRDD3. J lost 0 bases, V lost 1 base, and 7 bases had no gene match. This CDR3 has 18 amino acids. Germline loops: CDR1 GEAIGNYY, CDR2 EKD. The chain's CDR3 is CACDTVLGDTRYTDKLIF. Written as DNA, the CDR3 is TGTGCCTGTGACACAGTACTGGGGGATACGCGGTACACCGATAAACTCATCTTT.

This clone was seen more than once but under ten times. TCRdb shows a much larger clone's protein in place of this DNA's translation, and the two differ at residue 4, likely through a read error; the protein shown is translated from the DNA. The rearrangement links TRDV2 to TRDJ1, with 7 bases lining up with TRDD3. Germline CDR1 is GEAIGNYY and CDR2 is EKD. The CDR3 runs 16 residues. The CDR3 loop reads CACGTGWGVTTDKLIF. In nucleotides, the CDR3 is TGTGCCTGTGGCACCGGCTGGGGGGTCACCACCGATAAACTCATCTTT.

This clone was picked up a small number of times. TCRdb's entry gives the protein of a much larger clone, which mismatches this DNA's translation at residue 17, likely from a read error; the protein reported here is translated from the DNA. This sequence joins TRDV2 and TRDJ1; 7 bases line up with TRDD3. The germline V gene encodes CDR1 GEAIGNYY and CDR2 EKD. The CDR3 consists of 19 residues. The CDR3 reads CACDTVKGYTSGGTDKPIF. The CDR3 DNA is TGTGCCTGTGACACCGTTAAGGGATACACCTCCGGGGGAACCGATAAACCCATCTTT.

There are a few counts of this clone. This likely traces to a read error, being one base from a far larger clone. Distinct nucleotide sequences in the sample also encode this CDR3. The gene calls are TRDV1 and TRDJ1, with 11 bases lining up with TRDD3. V trimming: 2 bases; J trimming: 5 bases; junction bases outside the gene matches: 16. The CDR3 contains 19 residues. CDR1 and CDR2 (germline): TSWWSYY, QGS. The CDR3 loop reads CALGEFPSLGDTQTDKLIF. CDR3 nucleotide sequence: TGTGCTCTTGGGGAATTTCCCTCATTGGGGGATACGCAAACTGATAAACTCATCTTT.

Judged by abundance, this clone is large (0.1 to 1%). Other nucleotide sequences from this sample produce the same CDR3. The chain uses TRDV1 and TRDJ1; the D gene is possibly TRDD3 (6 bases). Germline assignment: CDR1 TSWWSYY and CDR2 QGS. This CDR3 spans 17 amino acids. V was shortened by 4 bases and J by 1 base, with 19 bases between the two germline ends. CDR3 sequence reads: CALGAVWGPNRTDKLIF. The CDR3 bases are TGTGCTCTTGGGGCCGTCTGGGGACCCAACCGCACCGATAAACTCATCTTT.

This clone was counted a few times. The TCRdb record carries a much larger clone's protein, which differs from this DNA's translation at residue 14; a read error is the likely cause, and the protein listed here is the DNA translation. CDR3 nucleotide sequence: TGTGCCTGTGACCAACTGGGGGGCTACACCGATAAACTCACCTTT. Translated: CACDQLGGYTDKLTF. The rearrangement uses TRDV2 and TRDJ1; TRDD3 aligns across 8 bases. This CDR3 has 15 residues. CDR1 is GEAIGNYY, CDR2 EKD, per germline.

About this clone: The mismatch at residue 4 between this DNA's translation and the TCRdb protein of a much larger clone likely reflects a read error; the protein shown is translated from the DNA. The V call is TRDV1, the J call TRDJ1, with 9 bases identical to TRDD3. The germline V gene encodes CDR1 TSWWSYY and CDR2 QGS. This CDR3 comprises 22 residues. Unmatched junction bases numbered 27, after V lost 7 bases and J lost 0 bases. The CDR3 loop reads CALEGTTIPYLLLGDHTDKLIF. The CDR3 DNA reads TGTGCTCTTGAGGGGACAACGATCCCTTACCTCTTACTGGGGGACCACACCGATAAACTCATCTTT.

This clone was seen more than once but under ten times. The protein recorded in TCRdb matches a much larger clone and deviates from this DNA's translation at residue 18, suggesting a read error; the protein here is obtained by translating the DNA. The chain couples TRDV2 to TRDJ1; 9 bases fit TRDD3. This CDR3 spans 20 amino acids. CDR1 and CDR2 (germline): GEAIGNYY, EKD. The CDR3 is CACDTVPTSLLAGGSNKFIF. CDR3 coding DNA: TGTGCCTGTGACACCGTTCCTACGTCCTTACTTGCTGGGGGATCGAATAAATTCATCTTT.

This clone was seen only a few times. A far larger clone is a single base away, which makes a read error likely. V gene TRDV2 combines with J gene TRDJ1, with 10 positions matching TRDD3. Per the germline V gene, CDR1 is GEAIGNYY and CDR2 is EKD. This CDR3 spans 21 amino acids. The V segment lost 0 bases and the J segment 0 bases; nucleotides outside the gene matches: 18. The chain's CDR3 is CACDTLNWGGDTLKNTDKLIF. CDR3 DNA: TGTGCCTGTGACACCTTGAACTGGGGGGGGGATACGCTGAAAAACACCGATAAACTCATCTTT.